This entry lists 24 T cell receptor beta chains sequenced from one sample in a study of cytomegalovirus exposure and HLA in healthy donors. It was with 60 Vbeta and 13 Jbeta primers that the PCR ran. Assay used: immunoSEQ multiplex PCR; TCRdb lists only in-frame clones, some missing. The data contain 110,000 or so clones, less than 80% of them seen just once; the ten biggest clones take up 4% to 4.5%. What was sequenced was PBMCs. These receptors all stem from a middle-aged woman in good health and CMV-seropositive.

V usage is TRBV19 and J usage is TRBJ1-1; TRBD1 agrees at 7 bases. The V gene end was trimmed by 2 bases and the J gene end by 0 bases; junction bases not matched to a gene: 12. The CDR3 covers 18 residues. The germline CDR1 and CDR2 sequences are LNHDA and SQIVND (reference sequence). In DNA, the CDR3 is TGTGCCAGTAGTATAAGGGGGCTACAGGGTCTGATGAACACTGAAGCTTTCTTT. Translating gives CASSIRGLQGLMNTEAFF.

The table lists this clone with a few counts. This chain joins TRBV5-4 and TRBJ2-5, with 8 nucleotides matching TRBD1. CDR1 is SGHNT and CDR2 is YYREEE in the germline V gene (reference sequence). J lost 4 bases, V lost 2 bases, and 10 bases had no gene match. This CDR3 contains 16 residues. The CDR3 DNA follows: TGTGCCAGCAGCTTAGGGGGACAGGCAATGGGAGAGACCCAGTACTTC. Translated, it gives CASSLGGQAMGETQYF. The whole variable domain, remainder taken from reference TRBV5-4 and TRBJ2-5, is ETGVTQSPTHLIKTRGQQVTLRCSSQSGHNTVSWYQQALGQGPQFIFQYYREEENGRGNFPPRFSGLQFPNYSSELNVNALELDDSALYLCASSLGGQAMGETQYFGPGTRLLVL.

The V and J genes are TRBV30 and TRBJ1-5, with 9 bases lining up with TRBD1. Germline V CDR1 and CDR2: GTSNPN, SVGIG (reference sequence). This CDR3 spans 15 amino acids. V lost 6 bases and J lost 7; bases outside the gene matches: 13. The CDR3 DNA follows: TGTGCCTGCTCATCCCGGGACAGGGTTTACCAGCCCCAGCATTTT. Translating it yields CACSSRDRVYQPQHF.

This clone was seen more than once but under ten times. The chain recombines TRBV29-1 with TRBJ2-1, with unresolved D. V lost 7 bases and J 4 bases, leaving 8 bases between the germline ends. Germline assignment: CDR1 SQVTM and CDR2 ANQGSEA. The CDR3 sequence is 11 residues long. The CDR3 loop is CSGRTYNEQFF. In DNA form, the CDR3 reads TGCAGCGGGAGAACGTACAATGAGCAGTTCTTC.

This chain links TRBV19 with TRBJ2-3; 9 positions agree with TRBD2. This CDR3 region has 16 residues. Per germline, CDR1 LNHDA and CDR2 SQIVND (reference sequence). The V segment lost 3 bases and the J segment 3 bases; nucleotides outside the gene matches: 7. The CDR3 DNA reads TGTGCCAGTAGTATGCTGGCGGGGGGGCTGACAGATACGCAGTATTTT. As protein: CASSMLAGGLTDTQYF. Variable domain in full (rest from reference TRBV19 and TRBJ2-3): DGGITQSPKYLFRKEGQNVTLSCEQNLNHDAMYWYRQDPGQGLRLIYYSQIVNDFQKGDIAEGYSVSREKKESFPLTVTSAQKNPTAFYLCASSMLAGGLTDTQYFGPGTRLTVL.

The chain has TRBV12-5 and TRBJ2-7; 8 bases are a match to TRBD1. CDR1 is LGHNT and CDR2 is FRNRAP in the germline V gene. Trimming cost V 3 bases and J 4 bases; bases outside gene matches: 8. The CDR3 runs to 15 residues. The CDR3 sequence: CASGLSGGAYYEQYF. Here the CDR3 DNA reads TGTGCTAGTGGTTTATCAGGGGGCGCGTATTACGAGCAGTACTTC.

The rearrangement uses TRBV18 and TRBJ2-1; TRBD2 agrees at 7 bases. The CDR3 consists of 17 residues. Germline CDR1 reads KGHSH; CDR2 reads LQKENI. Trimming took 0 bases from V and 3 from J; bases not matched to a gene: 8. This CDR3 is CASSPPDLADLYNEQFF. CDR3 in DNA: TGTGCCAGCTCACCACCGGATCTAGCGGATCTCTACAATGAGCAGTTCTTC.

V is TRBV19 and J is TRBJ1-2; 7 bases map to TRBD1. The junction had 9 bases not matched to a gene; V was cut back by 3 bases and J by 5 bases. CDR3 length equals 15 residues. Germline V lookup: CDR1 LNHDA, CDR2 SQIVND (reference sequence). The CDR3 here is CASSISQGPGYGYTF. The DNA for the CDR3 is TGTGCCAGTAGTATCTCACAGGGGCCCGGGTATGGCTACACCTTC.

This clone was counted a single time. Written as DNA, the CDR3 is TGTGCCAGCAGCTGGGACAGGGGATTCGGGGGCTACACCTTC. It specifies CASSWDRGFGGYTF. The chain uses TRBV7-9 and TRBJ1-2; 10 bases are a match to TRBD1. This CDR3 spans 14 amino acids. CDR1 SEHNR and CDR2 FQNEAQ come from the germline V gene (reference sequence). V lost 4 bases, J lost 8 bases, and 7 bases stayed unmatched.

The chain links TRBV9 to TRBJ1-6; 9 nucleotides match TRBD1. The CDR3 covers 14 residues. Germline lookup yields CDR1 SGDLS and CDR2 YYNGEE. Trimming removed 3 bases from V and 10 bases from J; junction bases left unmatched: 5. Here the CDR3 reads CASSEGQGYSPLHF. The CDR3 region has the DNA TGTGCCAGCAGCGAGGGACAGGGATACTCACCCCTCCACTTT.

The chain combines TRBV19 with TRBJ2-7, with 7 positions matching TRBD1. CDR1 LNHDA and CDR2 SQIVND come from the germline V gene (reference sequence). The CDR3 has 16 residues. V shed 0 bases and J 0 bases; nucleotides not matched to a gene: 5. The CDR3 DNA reads as TGTGCCAGTAGTATAGACGGACAGGCTGGCTCCTACGAGCAGTACTTC. As protein: CASSIDGQAGSYEQYF.

The rearrangement links TRBV2 to TRBJ2-1; TRBD2 matches 8 bases. The CDR3 has 15 amino acids. V lost 2 bases and J lost 9; bases outside the gene matches: 9. CDR1 and CDR2 (germline): SNHLY, FYNNEI. CDR3 residues: CASSERSGRRSEQFF. The DNA for the CDR3 is TGTGCCAGCAGTGAAAGAAGCGGGAGACGTAGTGAGCAGTTCTTC. Full variable domain (remainder filled in from reference TRBV2 and TRBJ2-1): EPEVTQTPSHQVTQMGQEVILRCVPISNHLYFYWYRQILGQKVEFLVSFYNNEISEKSEIFDDQFSVERPDGSNFTLKIRSTKLEDSAMYFCASSERSGRRSEQFFGPGTRLTVL.

The J gene is TRBJ2-7, the V gene TRBV18, with a weak D call TRBD2 (5 bases). Germline V CDR1 and CDR2: KGHSH, LQKENI. The CDR3 loop spans 14 amino acids. Trimming stripped 2 bases from V and 1 base from J, with 9 bases between. The CDR3 coding sequence is TGTGCCAGCTCACCAAAGAGGGATTCCTACGAGCAGTACTTC. Translation gives CASSPKRDSYEQYF.

The V call is TRBV5-8, the J call TRBJ1-5; D is possibly TRBD1 (6 bases). Trimming removed 2 bases from V and 7 bases from J, with 10 bases in between. CDR1 and CDR2 (germline): SGHTS, YDEGEE. The CDR3 runs to 13 residues. As DNA, the CDR3 is TGTGCCAGCAGCTTTAACAGGGAGCAGCCCCAGCATTTT. It is translated as CASSFNREQPQHF.

The CDR3, as DNA: TGTGCCAGCAGTGACCCCGGACTAGCGGGAGGGCTGCTCGAAACCCAGTACTTC. This codes for CASSDPGLAGGLLETQYF. The rearrangement joins TRBV2 to TRBJ2-5, with TRBD2 identical over 15 bases. V lost 3 bases to trimming and J lost 8 bases; unmatched junction nucleotides: 13. This CDR3 is 18 amino acids long. The germline V gene has CDR1 SNHLY and CDR2 FYNNEI.

This clone was detected only a few times. This chain links TRBV14 with TRBJ2-3; 7 bases match TRBD2. Germline values: CDR1 SGHDN, CDR2 FVKESK. There are 15 residues in the CDR3. With 5 bases clipped from V and 0 bases from J, the junction kept 5 bases outside the gene matches. In nucleotides, the CDR3 is TGTGCCAGCAGCGAGAGAGCGGGGAGCACAGATACGCAGTATTTT. It encodes CASSERAGSTDTQYF. Looking up the rest from reference TRBV14 and TRBJ2-3 gives the full variable domain: EAGVTQFPSHSVIEKGQTVTLRCDPISGHDNLYWYRRVMGKEIKFLLHFVKESKQDESGMPNNRFLAERTGGTYSTLKVQPAELEDSGVYFCASSERAGSTDTQYFGPGTRLTVL.

This clone showed up just a few times. The chain recombines TRBV30 with TRBJ1-2, with D possibly matching TRBD1 (5 bases). Trimming cost V 8 bases and J 0 bases, with 19 bases left between them. Germline lookup yields CDR1 GTSNPN and CDR2 SVGIG (reference sequence). CDR3 length: 15 residues. In DNA form, the CDR3 reads TGTGCCGGCTTACGACTGGACACCTCTAACTATGGCTACACCTTC. Translating gives CAGLRLDTSNYGYTF.

This clone has a single count. The chain carries TRBV9 and TRBJ2-2; 7 positions match TRBD1. V lost 4 bases to trimming and J lost 0 bases; unmatched junction nucleotides: 9. The CDR3 loop spans 17 amino acids. Germline V gene sequence: CDR1 SGDLS, CDR2 YYNGEE. The CDR3 DNA sequence: TGTGCCAGCAGCCCCCGGACAGGCCGATCGAACACCGGGGAGCTGTTTTTT. As protein: CASSPRTGRSNTGELFF.

V gene TRBV9 combines with J gene TRBJ2-2; no clear D gene. Trimming took 3 bases from V and 3 from J, leaving 12 bases between them. The CDR3 is 15 amino acids. Looked up from germline, CDR1 is SGDLS and CDR2 is YYNGEE. The CDR3 here is CASSASVVDTGELFF. Here the CDR3 DNA reads TGTGCCAGCAGCGCGAGTGTGGTCGACACCGGGGAGCTGTTTTTT.

The chain combines TRBV5-1 with TRBJ2-1; D remains unclear. V gave up 5 bases and J gave up 2 bases, with 11 bases separating them. CDR1 and CDR2 from the germline V gene are SGHRS and YFSETQ. The length of the CDR3 is 14 residues. The DNA of the CDR3 is TGCGCCAGCAGTGTCGGTGCTACCTACAATGAGCAGTTCTTC. As protein: CASSVGATYNEQFF.

The chain has TRBV9 and TRBJ2-3, with 12 bases aligning to TRBD2. Per germline, CDR1 SGDLS and CDR2 YYNGEE. The CDR3 length is 19 residues. V trimming: 1 base; J trimming: 1 base; junction bases outside the gene matches: 10. In nucleotides, the CDR3 is TGTGCCAGCAGCGTAAGGCCTAGCGGGAGGGCTGGGGGCACAGATACGCAGTATTTT. Translation gives CASSVRPSGRAGGTDTQYF.

The chain has TRBV7-6 and TRBJ2-5, with 8 positions matching TRBD2. The CDR3 is made up of 17 amino acids. Germline CDR1 and CDR2: SGHVS and FNYEAQ. V lost 0 bases and J lost 5; bases outside the gene matches: 11. DNA for the CDR3: TGTGCCAGCAGCTTAGCGCTAAGCTCCGGGGGGGTGGAGACCCAGTACTTC. Translated, it gives CASSLALSSGGVETQYF.

The rearrangement links TRBV21-1 to TRBJ1-1; no DNA check was done on the table's D call, TRBD1. TRBV21-1 is a pseudogene segment. There are 13 residues in the CDR3. The CDR3 spells CASSGRNNTEAFF. The CDR3 DNA follows: TGTGCCAGCAGCGGGCGAAACAACACTGAAGCTTTCTTT.

The CDR3 nucleotides are TGTGCCAGCAGTTACCAGGGAAACTACGAGCAGTACTTC. The encoded protein is CASSYQGNYEQYF. This rearrangement joins TRBV6-5 to TRBJ2-7; maybe TRBD1 (5 bases). Germline CDR1 MNHEY, CDR2 SVGAGI. This CDR3 is 13 amino acids long. V lost 2 bases and J lost 3, with 8 bases in between.